What follows are 16 T cell receptor beta chains derived from one specimen sequenced in a study of blood T cell repertoires in COVID-19 (TCRdb year 2020). The library was prepared using the immunoSEQ multiplex PCR assay. Entries here come from immuneACCESS through TCRdb and include only in-frame sequences with V and J called. Some clones fail to appear in such tables; in the studies checked, an unresolved V gene covers under half of the shortfall, and the cause of the remainder is unknown. The table for this sample lists just over 150,000 clones; around 85% of them were counted only once. The ten largest clones capture 2.4% of the sample. The source material was peripheral blood. All receptors come from a woman between 65 and 79 years old with acute or convalescent COVID-19.

This chain links TRBV9 with TRBJ2-2; 9 bases fit TRBD1. V trimming: 0 bases; J trimming: 8 bases; junction bases outside the gene matches: 5. The CDR3 loop spans 15 amino acids. Per the germline V gene, CDR1 is SGDLS and CDR2 is YYNGEE. The CDR3 sequence: CASSVGTGEVGELFF. The CDR3 DNA is TGTGCCAGCAGCGTAGGGACAGGGGAAGTGGGGGAGCTGTTTTTT.

V and J are TRBV3-1 (or the pseudogene TRBV3-2) and TRBJ1-1; a weak D match, TRBD1 (6 bases). The CDR3 totals 16 residues. Germline assignment: CDR1 LGHDT and CDR2 YNNKEL (reference sequence). With 5 bases removed from V and 1 base from J, the gap between germline ends came to 17 bases. The CDR3 bases are TGTGCCAGCAGCACTCGAGGGGGATTGGAGAACACTGAAGCTTTCTTT. It codes for CASSTRGGLENTEAFF.

V gene TRBV27 combines with J gene TRBJ1-6; TRBD1 matches at 7 bases. J gave up 0 bases and V 8 bases, and 7 bases lay outside the gene matches. The CDR3 is made up of 16 amino acids. From germline, CDR1 is MNHEY and CDR2 SMNVEV (reference sequence). DNA of the CDR3: TGTGCCAGCGGGAAGACAGGGTTCTCCTATAATTCACCCCTCCACTTT. Translated: CASGKTGFSYNSPLHF.

V and J are TRBV5-1 and TRBJ2-1, with TRBD1 matching 11 bases. J lost 5 bases, V lost 4 bases, and 5 bases had no gene match. The germline V gene has CDR1 SGHRS and CDR2 YFSETQ. The CDR3 is 15 amino acids. In DNA, the CDR3 is TGCGCCAGCAGCCCCGGGACAGGGGGTGACAATGAGCAGTTCTTC. It specifies CASSPGTGGDNEQFF.

The chain links TRBV6-2 or TRBV6-3 to TRBJ2-3; 9 bases match TRBD1. Germline CDR1 is MNHEY and CDR2 is SVGEGT. Trimming at V came to 0 bases and at J to 3 bases, leaving 4 bases not matched to a gene. This CDR3 spans 16 amino acids. The chain's CDR3 is CASSYSRTGATDTQYF. CDR3 sequence (DNA): TGTGCCAGCAGTTACTCACGGACAGGGGCTACAGATACGCAGTATTTT.

The chain joins TRBV12-3 or TRBV12-4 to TRBJ1-5; the D is unclear. The length of the CDR3 is 13 residues. Deletions cut 6 bases from V and 11 bases from J, with 17 bases between. The CDR3: CASSPPAGEAQHF. CDR3 coding DNA: TGTGCCAGCAGCCCCCCAGCCGGGGAGGCCCAGCATTTT.

The V call is TRBV4-2, the J call TRBJ2-3; 8 nucleotides agree with TRBD2. The germline CDR1 and CDR2 sequences are LGHNA and YNFKEQ. The CDR3 spans 16 residues. Trimming took 4 bases from V and 2 from J; bases not matched to a gene: 8. CDR3 sequence: CASSPMGAGVTDTQYF. The CDR3 bases are TGTGCCAGCAGCCCCATGGGAGCGGGGGTCACAGATACGCAGTATTTT.

CDR3 residues: CASSGTGDQPQHF. The CDR3 coding sequence is TGTGCCAGCAGTGGGACAGGGGATCAGCCCCAGCATTTT. The J gene is TRBJ1-5, the V gene TRBV2; 9 bases agree with TRBD1. Germline values: CDR1 SNHLY, CDR2 FYNNEI. This CDR3 region has 13 residues. After removal of 4 bases from V and 5 bases from J, the junction contained 0 bases not matched to a gene. The full variable domain, in which reference TRBV2 and TRBJ1-5 provide the parts outside the CDR3, is EPEVTQTPSHQVTQMGQEVILRCVPISNHLYFYWYRQILGQKVEFLVSFYNNEISEKSEIFDDQFSVERPDGSNFTLKIRSTKLEDSAMYFCASSGTGDQPQHFGDGTRLSIL.

The rearrangement uses TRBV7-2 and TRBJ2-2; TRBD2 matches 8 bases. V lost 1 base and J lost 4; bases outside the gene matches: 2. The CDR3 sequence is 15 residues long. Germline CDR1 and CDR2: SGHTA and FQGNSA. The CDR3 coding sequence is TGTGCCAGCAGCTTAGGCGGGGGGACCACCGGGGAGCTGTTTTTT. Its translation is CASSLGGGTTGELFF.

The rearrangement uses TRBV6-5 and TRBJ2-2; D may be TRBD2 (7 bases). The germline V gene encodes CDR1 MNHEY and CDR2 SVGAGI. The CDR3 has 14 residues. Deletions cut 6 bases from V and 2 bases from J, with 10 bases between. CDR3 protein: CASRRGGNTGELFF. The CDR3 coding sequence is TGTGCCAGCAGAAGGGGGGGAAACACCGGGGAGCTGTTTTTT.

The V and J genes are TRBV7-6 and TRBJ2-7; 12 bases map to TRBD1. CDR1 is SGHVS, CDR2 FNYEAQ, per germline. Trimming cost V 0 bases and J 7 bases; bases outside gene matches: 7. This CDR3 comprises 16 residues. CDR3 loop: CASSLAGQGASWEQYF. The CDR3 coding sequence is TGTGCCAGCAGCTTAGCGGGACAGGGGGCCTCCTGGGAGCAGTACTTC.

The V gene is TRBV3-1 (or the pseudogene TRBV3-2), the J gene TRBJ1-2; D uncertain. Germline CDR1 LGHDT, CDR2 YNNKEL (reference sequence). Trimming removed 0 bases from V and 2 bases from J, with 10 bases in between. The CDR3 is made up of 15 amino acids. The CDR3, as DNA: TGTGCCAGCAGCCAAGATGGACTCTTAAACTATGGCTACACCTTC. This encodes CASSQDGLLNYGYTF.

The J gene is TRBJ1-1, the V gene TRBV28; TRBD1 is a possible D gene (5 bases). From germline, CDR1 is MDHEN and CDR2 SYDVKM. The V gene lost 7 bases and the J gene lost 1 base, with 16 bases spanning the gap. The CDR3 totals 15 residues. CDR3 DNA sequence: TGTGCCAGCATAAGGGGCTCCCTCGGGAACACTGAAGCTTTCTTT. This sequence encodes CASIRGSLGNTEAFF.

This clone turned up a few times. V usage is TRBV7-9 and J usage is TRBJ1-1; the D gene is possibly TRBD1 (6 bases). CDR3 length equals 15 residues. Germline V CDR1 and CDR2: SEHNR, FQNEAQ (reference sequence). V was cut by 2 bases and J by 4 bases, with 14 bases left in between. In nucleotides, the CDR3 is TGTGCCAGCAGCTTAAAACTTACAGGGATCACTGAAGCTTTCTTT. It translates to CASSLKLTGITEAFF.

The CDR3 loop reads CASIPTRTPGYGYTF. DNA for the CDR3: TGTGCCAGCATTCCGACACGAACCCCTGGCTATGGCTACACCTTC. The J gene is TRBJ1-2, the V gene TRBV6-5; no clear D gene. The CDR3 contains 15 residues. Trimming cost V 7 bases and J 4 bases, with 19 bases left between them. Germline lookup yields CDR1 MNHEY and CDR2 SVGAGI.

The chain has TRBV7-3 and TRBJ2-3; 7 bases line up with TRBD2. V lost 3 bases, J lost 1 base, and 1 base stayed unmatched. The CDR3 sequence is 14 residues long. Germline lookup yields CDR1 SGHTA and CDR2 FQGTGA. CDR3 in DNA: TGTGCCAGCAGCTTCCGGGGGGGCACAGATACGCAGTATTTT. Its protein is CASSFRGGTDTQYF.